These 32 T cell receptor beta chains share one sample of origin, sequenced in a study of Ad26.COV2.S vaccination and SARS-CoV-2 variants. The treatment was: some 20 received Ad26.COV2.S at low or high dose, single or two shots; about five received placebo; per-sample allocation not given. Samples were taken on day 63 after the first vaccine or placebo injection. Profiling relied on immunoSEQ multiplex PCR, and the TCRdb table lists in-frame clones only, not all of them. The table lists 500,000 or so clones, 87% of them singletons. This sample comprised peripheral blood, obtained in a trial of Ad26.COV2.S vaccine versus placebo. The receptors were sampled from a person between 18 and 59 years old who received the Ad26.COV2.S COVID-19 vaccine or a placebo.

The chain recombines TRBV3-1 (or the pseudogene TRBV3-2) with TRBJ2-7; D is unresolved. The germline V gene has CDR1 LGHDT and CDR2 YNNKEL (reference sequence). V lost 1 base to trimming and J lost 7 bases, with 8 bases between them. The CDR3 loop spans 12 amino acids. Here the CDR3 reads CASSQVLGEQYF. In DNA, the CDR3 is TGTGCCAGCAGCCAAGTTCTAGGAGAGCAGTACTTC.

The genes are TRBV9 and TRBJ1-1; no definite D call. Per the germline V gene, CDR1 is SGDLS and CDR2 is YYNGEE. V was cut by 4 bases and J by 1 base, with 14 bases left in between. This CDR3 comprises 15 residues. For the CDR3, the DNA is TGTGCCAGCAGCCCCCGAGGGTCCTCGAACACTGAAGCTTTCTTT. Translation: CASSPRGSSNTEAFF.

A few counts support this clone. This chain links TRBV6-5 with TRBJ2-1; 10 nucleotides agree with TRBD2. The V gene's germline CDR1 is MNHEY and CDR2 SVGAGI. This CDR3 is 15 amino acids long. V gave up 3 bases and J gave up 4 bases; unmatched junction bases: 3. CDR3 DNA: TGTGCCAGCAGTTATGGACTAGCGGAGTACAATGAGCAGTTCTTC. Translated: CASSYGLAEYNEQFF.

The chain links TRBV4-1 to TRBJ2-6, with D hard to call. The CDR3 is made up of 14 amino acids. Germline CDR1 MGHRA, CDR2 YSYEKL. V was pared by 0 bases and J by 5 bases, with 5 bases between. CDR3 region: CASSQDARANVLTF. CDR3 DNA: TGCGCCAGCAGCCAAGATGCGCGGGCCAACGTCCTGACTTTC.

This chain connects TRBV7-9 to TRBJ2-1; TRBD2 matches at 10 bases. Germline CDR1 and CDR2: SEHNR and FQNEAQ (reference sequence). The CDR3 is 19 amino acids. Trimming removed 2 bases from V and 8 bases from J; junction bases left unmatched: 18. Written as DNA, the CDR3 is TGTGCCAGCAGCTTAAAATCCCTCCGAGTAGCGGGAGGTGTCTATGAGCAGTTCTTC. Its translation: CASSLKSLRVAGGVYEQFF.

The chain combines TRBV27 with TRBJ1-5; tentative D call: TRBD1 (6 bases). Per germline, CDR1 MNHEY and CDR2 SMNVEV (reference sequence). There are 18 residues in the CDR3. Deletions cut 2 bases from V and 0 bases from J, with 17 bases between. The CDR3 nucleotides read TGTGCCAGCAGTTTAAGGGGGGACCTACTCTATAGCAATCAGCCCCAGCATTTT. Translated, it gives CASSLRGDLLYSNQPQHF.

The rearrangement uses TRBV7-8 and TRBJ2-3; 8 bases line up with TRBD2. The ends lost 10 bases at V and 4 bases at J; junction bases unmatched: 16. Germline CDR1 SGHVS, CDR2 FQNEAQ. The CDR3 is 16 residues long. CDR3 sequence: CATYPAGGARADTQYF. The CDR3, as DNA: TGTGCCACCTACCCCGCCGGGGGGGCGCGGGCAGATACGCAGTATTTT.

The chain links TRBV7-2 to TRBJ1-3, with D uncertain. The CDR3 consists of 15 residues. V was shortened by 1 base and J by 0 bases, with 7 bases between the two germline ends. CDR1 and CDR2 from the germline V gene are SGHTA and FQGNSA. CDR3 region: CASSLGGPSGNTIYF. The CDR3 DNA reads as TGTGCCAGCAGCTTAGGGGGTCCCTCTGGAAACACCATATATTTT. Complete variable domain (other parts from reference TRBV7-2 and TRBJ1-3): GAGVSQSPSNKVTEKGKDVELRCDPISGHTALYWYRQSLGQGLEFLIYFQGNSAPDKSGLPSDRFSAERTGGSVSTLTIQRTQQEDSAVYLCASSLGGPSGNTIYFGEGSWLTVV.

V gene TRBV12-2 combines with J gene TRBJ2-7; TRBD2 was called by the table and not checked on the DNA. TRBV12-2 is designated a pseudogene. This CDR3 region has 23 residues. Here the CDR3 DNA reads TGTGCAAGTCGCTTTTCTCCTCTAGCGGGTAATCTAAGTGGAGGGGATAGCTCCTACGAGCAGTACTTC. This gives the protein CASRFSPLAGNLSGGDSSYEQYF.

J is TRBJ2-1 and V is TRBV5-1; 7 nucleotides agree with TRBD2. Trimming cost V 3 bases and J 6 bases; bases outside gene matches: 9. Germline values: CDR1 SGHRS, CDR2 YFSETQ. CDR3 length: 15 residues. Written as DNA, the CDR3 is TGCGCCAGCAGCTCCGGACTAGGAGGACCCAATGAGCAGTTCTTC. Its protein product is CASSSGLGGPNEQFF.

The chain couples TRBV5-4 to TRBJ2-1, with a possible D match to TRBD1 (5 bases). This CDR3 has 15 residues. V lost 0 bases and J 3 bases, leaving 10 bases between the germline ends. Looked up from germline, CDR1 is SGHNT and CDR2 is YYREEE (reference sequence). CDR3 in amino acids: CASSLGGWGYNEQFF. The CDR3 DNA reads as TGTGCCAGCAGCTTGGGGGGCTGGGGCTACAATGAGCAGTTCTTC. Full variable domain (rest looked up from reference TRBV5-4 and TRBJ2-1): ETGVTQSPTHLIKTRGQQVTLRCSSQSGHNTVSWYQQALGQGPQFIFQYYREEENGRGNFPPRFSGLQFPNYSSELNVNALELDDSALYLCASSLGGWGYNEQFFGPGTRLTVL.

This clone was seen a handful of times. The chain links TRBV27 to TRBJ1-5; D call uncertain. The V gene lost 6 bases and the J gene lost 2 bases, with 8 bases spanning the gap. Looked up from germline, CDR1 is MNHEY and CDR2 is SMNVEV (reference sequence). CDR3 length: 13 amino acids. The CDR3 protein is CASSPRGNQPQHF. CDR3 DNA sequence: TGTGCCAGCAGCCCCCGGGGCAATCAGCCCCAGCATTTT.

The V gene is TRBV12-3 or TRBV12-4, the J gene TRBJ2-7, with a tentative D call TRBD2 (5 bases). Trimming removed 6 bases at V and 5 bases at J, with 11 bases between. The CDR3 is 12 residues long. The CDR3 coding sequence is TGTGCCAGCAGCCCACTAGGCCACGAGCAGTACTTC. Protein product: CASSPLGHEQYF.

This sequence joins TRBV3-1 (or the pseudogene TRBV3-2) and TRBJ1-1; no clear D gene. V lost 7 bases and J lost 7, with 10 bases in between. Germline CDR1 and CDR2: LGHDT and YNNKEL (reference sequence). CDR3 length equals 11 residues. CDR3 sequence reads: CASIQLGEAFF. The CDR3 region has the DNA TGTGCCAGCATTCAATTGGGTGAAGCTTTCTTT.

The V gene is TRBV2, the J gene TRBJ2-7; 7 bases match TRBD1. After removal of 7 bases from V and 4 bases from J, the junction contained 4 bases not matched to a gene. Per the germline V gene, CDR1 is SNHLY and CDR2 is FYNNEI. The CDR3 sequence is 12 residues long. CDR3 coding DNA: TGTGCCAGCATTCGGGACAGATACGAGCAGTACTTC. Amino acids: CASIRDRYEQYF.

J is TRBJ1-2 and V is TRBV4-2; 8 positions match TRBD1. Germline V CDR1 and CDR2: LGHNA, YNFKEQ. The CDR3 runs to 17 residues. V was pared by 0 bases and J by 2 bases, with 8 bases of the junction left unmatched. For the CDR3, the DNA is TGTGCCAGCAGCCAAGACCTATCAGGGGGCGTGAACTATGGCTACACCTTC. Residues: CASSQDLSGGVNYGYTF.

This chain links TRBV19 with TRBJ2-3; D is possibly TRBD2 (6 bases). Germline V gene lookup returns CDR1 LNHDA and CDR2 SQIVND (reference sequence). The V end lost 5 bases, the J end lost 2 bases, and 14 bases lay between the germline ends. The CDR3 has 15 amino acids. The CDR3 spells CASSGSSVYTDTQYF. Here the CDR3 DNA reads TGTGCCAGTAGTGGTTCTAGCGTCTACACAGATACGCAGTATTTT.

The rearrangement links TRBV9 to TRBJ2-3; 8 nucleotides agree with TRBD1. The CDR3 loop spans 14 amino acids. The ends lost 3 bases at V and 2 bases at J; junction bases unmatched: 2. The germline V gene encodes CDR1 SGDLS and CDR2 YYNGEE. The CDR3 DNA is TGTGCCAGCAGCGGGGACAGGCTCACAGATACGCAGTATTTT. Its translation: CASSGDRLTDTQYF.

The chain recombines TRBV7-6 with TRBJ2-1; no reliable D call. Germline V gene sequence: CDR1 SGHVS, CDR2 FNYEAQ. This CDR3 spans 18 amino acids. The V gene lost 1 base and the J gene lost 0 bases, with 16 bases spanning the gap. The CDR3 is CASSLGSVGGSSYNEQFF. The CDR3 DNA follows: TGTGCCAGCAGCTTAGGGTCCGTCGGCGGAAGCTCCTACAATGAGCAGTTCTTC.

The chain combines TRBV15 with TRBJ2-6; no clear D gene. In germline, CDR1 is LNHNV, CDR2 YYDKDF (reference sequence). The CDR3 totals 15 residues. Trimming removed 0 bases from V and 0 bases from J, with 3 bases in between. CDR3 protein: CATSREDSGANVLTF. CDR3 nucleotides: TGTGCCACCAGCAGAGAAGACTCTGGGGCCAACGTCCTGACTTTC.

This chain uses TRBV28 with TRBJ1-1; 8 nucleotides agree with TRBD1. Trimming removed 5 bases from V and 5 bases from J; junction bases left unmatched: 22. Germline V CDR1 and CDR2: MDHEN, SYDVKM. The CDR3 loop spans 19 amino acids. The CDR3 region is CASSPLTVKGQGAGTEAFF. The CDR3 region has the DNA TGTGCCAGCAGTCCGTTAACTGTTAAAGGGCAGGGGGCTGGGACTGAAGCTTTCTTT.

The V gene is TRBV27, the J gene TRBJ1-1; a weak D match, TRBD1 (6 bases). The CDR3 has 14 amino acids. Deletions cut 6 bases from V and 0 bases from J, with 11 bases between. Germline-derived CDR1 and CDR2 are MNHEY and SMNVEV (reference sequence). The CDR3 region is CASRPQGMNTEAFF. CDR3 sequence (DNA): TGTGCCAGCAGGCCTCAGGGGATGAACACTGAAGCTTTCTTT.

This chain uses TRBV4-3 with TRBJ2-7, with 7 bases lining up with TRBD2. Trimming removed 1 base from V and 6 bases from J; junction bases left unmatched: 0. In germline, CDR1 is LGHNA, CDR2 YSLEER. CDR3 length: 12 amino acids. The CDR3 DNA reads TGCGCCAGCAGCCAAGCGGGAGGCGAGCAGTACTTC. It translates to CASSQAGGEQYF.

This chain joins TRBV20-1 and TRBJ1-2; D remains unclear. The V end lost 3 bases, the J end lost 0 bases, and 8 bases lay between the germline ends. CDR1 DFQATT and CDR2 SNEGSKA come from the germline V gene (reference sequence). CDR3 size: 13 residues. The CDR3 nucleotides read TGCAGTGCTAGTACGGCAGCTAACTATGGCTACACCTTC. Amino acid sequence: CSASTAANYGYTF.

The chain has TRBV28 and TRBJ1-2; D remains unclear. V was pared by 8 bases and J by 4 bases, with 8 bases between. Per germline, CDR1 MDHEN and CDR2 SYDVKM. CDR3 size: 11 residues. Here the CDR3 reads CASGNFYGYTF. The DNA of the CDR3 is TGTGCCAGCGGCAATTTCTATGGCTACACCTTC.

Here the CDR3 DNA reads TGTGCCAGCAGTGAAAGCCGGAACACTGAAGCTTTCTTT. It specifies CASSESRNTEAFF. The V gene is TRBV6-1, the J gene TRBJ1-1, with unresolved D. Trimming removed 2 bases from V and 1 base from J, with 5 bases in between. Germline values: CDR1 MNHNS, CDR2 SASEGT. The length of the CDR3 is 13 residues.

This chain uses TRBV28 with TRBJ1-5, with TRBD1 matching 7 bases. The CDR3 loop spans 16 amino acids. The J segment lost 4 bases and the V segment lost 5 bases, leaving 11 bases of the junction unmatched. In germline, CDR1 is MDHEN, CDR2 SYDVKM. Here the CDR3 reads CASSLPGGGGNQPQHF. In nucleotides, the CDR3 is TGTGCCAGCAGTCTCCCAGGGGGGGGAGGGAATCAGCCCCAGCATTTT.

V is TRBV30 and J is TRBJ1-2, with D possibly TRBD1 on 6 matching bases. Trimming took 5 bases from V and 8 from J, leaving 12 bases between them. The CDR3 contains 11 residues. The germline V gene encodes CDR1 GTSNPN and CDR2 SVGIG (reference sequence). The CDR3 here is CAWHRVGGYTF. DNA of the CDR3: TGTGCCTGGCACAGGGTAGGAGGCTACACCTTC.

The CDR3 loop reads CASSLGGRAPGNEQYF. CDR3 DNA: TGCGCCAGCAGCTTGGGGGGCAGGGCCCCGGGAAACGAGCAGTACTTC. J is TRBJ2-7 and V is TRBV5-1; perhaps D is TRBD1 or TRBD2 (5 bases each). The V gene's germline CDR1 is SGHRS and CDR2 YFSETQ. This CDR3 is 16 amino acids long. V was cut by 0 bases and J by 5 bases, with 18 bases left in between.

The genes are TRBV11-2 and TRBJ1-1; TRBD1 is a possible D gene (6 bases). The ends were cut back, 8 bases at V and 0 bases at J, with 16 bases in the middle. Germline assignment: CDR1 SGHAT and CDR2 FQNNGV. The CDR3 length is 15 residues. The CDR3 loop reads CASGDSQGMNTEAFF. CDR3 coding DNA: TGTGCCAGCGGAGACTCCCAGGGGATGAACACTGAAGCTTTCTTT.

The chain has TRBV2 and TRBJ2-3; TRBD2 matches at 13 bases. Trimming took 7 bases from V and 4 from J; bases not matched to a gene: 8. The CDR3 has 16 residues. Germline CDR1 reads SNHLY; CDR2 reads FYNNEI. In nucleotides, the CDR3 is TGTGCCAGCACGCAGGGACTAGCGGGATGGGCAGATACGCAGTATTTT. Its translation: CASTQGLAGWADTQYF.

The chain employs TRBV30 and TRBJ2-7; TRBD2 matches at 11 bases. Germline values: CDR1 GTSNPN, CDR2 SVGIG (reference sequence). This CDR3 region has 14 residues. V shed 1 base and J 2 bases; nucleotides not matched to a gene: 1. This CDR3 reads CAWSGSGRAYEQYF. In nucleotides, the CDR3 is TGTGCCTGGAGTGGTAGCGGGAGGGCCTACGAGCAGTACTTC.